These 26 T cell receptor beta chains were all obtained from the same sample, sequenced in a study of blood T cell repertoires in COVID-19. Sequencing used immunoSEQ multiplex PCR; TCRdb keeps in-frame clones, though not all of them. Among 200,000 to 300,000 clones listed, approximately 80% were seen once. The sequencing sample was made of peripheral blood. The source is a woman aged 80 or older with COVID-19, enrolled during active disease.

This chain uses TRBV15 with TRBJ2-7; 7 bases fit TRBD1. The germline gives CDR1 LNHNV, CDR2 YYDKDF (reference sequence). The ends lost 8 bases at V and 1 base at J; junction bases unmatched: 5. CDR3 size: 13 residues. The CDR3 coding sequence is TGTGCCACCCGAGGGACAGCTTCCTACGAGCAGTACTTC. Translation: CATRGTASYEQYF.

V and J are TRBV5-1 and TRBJ2-1, with 7 positions matching TRBD2. Trimming at V came to 4 bases and at J to 1 base, leaving 14 bases not matched to a gene. This CDR3 has 18 residues. Germline CDR1 reads SGHRS; CDR2 reads YFSETQ. In DNA form, the CDR3 reads TGCGCCAGCAGCCTACCTACTTCCCAGCGGGGTTCCTACAATGAGCAGTTCTTC. Translated: CASSLPTSQRGSYNEQFF.

This clone was seen only a few times. The chain recombines TRBV6-2 or TRBV6-3 with TRBJ1-2, with 8 positions matching TRBD1. This CDR3 comprises 11 residues. Germline CDR1 reads MNHEY; CDR2 reads SVGEGT. With 5 bases clipped from V and 7 bases from J, the junction kept 0 bases outside the gene matches. CDR3 sequence (DNA): TGTGCCAGCAGTACAGGGGGTGGCTACACCTTC. Translated, it gives CASSTGGGYTF.

The chain employs TRBV5-6 and TRBJ2-3, with TRBD2 identical over 8 bases. Looked up from germline, CDR1 is SGHDT and CDR2 is YYEEEE. The CDR3 is 15 residues long. Trimming cost V 1 base and J 2 bases; bases outside gene matches: 3. In DNA form, the CDR3 reads TGTGCCAGCAGCTTGTTAGCGGGGTTCACAGATACGCAGTATTTT. It specifies CASSLLAGFTDTQYF.

CDR3 nucleotides: TGTGCCAGCAGTGAATGGGGGCGGGTGGATTCACCCCTCCACTTT. It yields the protein CASSEWGRVDSPLHF. The genes are TRBV6-1 and TRBJ1-6, with a weak D call TRBD1 (6 bases). Trimming shortened V by 2 bases and J by 8 bases, and 13 bases separated the two germline ends. CDR1 is MNHNS, CDR2 SASEGT, per germline. This CDR3 spans 15 amino acids.

The chain joins TRBV7-9 to TRBJ2-1, with 9 bases lining up with TRBD2. The CDR3 sequence is 15 residues long. Germline trimming cut 5 bases from V and 5 bases from J; bases unmatched to any gene: 7. Germline lookup yields CDR1 SEHNR and CDR2 FQNEAQ (reference sequence). CDR3 residues: CASSHRLAVNNEQFF. The CDR3 DNA reads TGTGCCAGCAGCCACAGACTAGCGGTAAACAATGAGCAGTTCTTC.

The rearrangement links TRBV13 to TRBJ2-4; possibly TRBD1 for D (5 bases). With 5 bases removed from V and 0 bases from J, the gap between germline ends came to 14 bases. From germline, CDR1 is PRHDT and CDR2 FYEKMQ (reference sequence). The CDR3 contains 16 residues. The CDR3 bases are TGTGCCAGCAGCCTTCGGACACTTATAGCCAAAAACATTCAGTACTTC. It translates to CASSLRTLIAKNIQYF.

This chain uses TRBV18 with TRBJ1-5; TRBD1 might be the D (6 bases). V was trimmed by 3 bases and J by 9 bases, leaving 18 bases between them. Germline CDR1 KGHSH, CDR2 LQKENI. This CDR3 has 15 residues. The CDR3 DNA is TGTGCCAGCTCACCCACGTCCAACAGGGATGGGCCCCAGCATTTT. Its translation: CASSPTSNRDGPQHF.

The rearrangement uses TRBV5-1 and TRBJ1-1; D gene unclear. Germline assignment: CDR1 SGHRS and CDR2 YFSETQ. The CDR3 length is 14 residues. The germline V and J ends were trimmed by 4 bases and 2 bases, with 12 bases remaining between them. This CDR3 reads CASSPGGVNTEAFF. CDR3 DNA sequence: TGCGCCAGCAGCCCCGGCGGGGTTAACACTGAAGCTTTCTTT.

The rearrangement links TRBV24-1 to TRBJ1-5; no reliable D call. Germline V CDR1 and CDR2: KGHDR, SFDVKD. This CDR3 comprises 15 residues. Trimming left V 0 bases short and J 0 bases short, with 5 bases between. In DNA, the CDR3 is TGTGCCACCAGTGATTTGCTTTTTAGCAATCAGCCCCAGCATTTT. This sequence encodes CATSDLLFSNQPQHF.

The CDR3 loop reads CASSYGLAGSEQFF. Written as DNA, the CDR3 is TGTGCCAGCAGTTACGGACTAGCGGGAAGTGAGCAGTTCTTC. The V gene is TRBV6-6, the J gene TRBJ2-1, with 12 bases matching TRBD2. The CDR3 totals 14 residues. Trimming cost V 2 bases and J 9 bases; bases outside gene matches: 2. Germline CDR1 MNHNY, CDR2 SVGAGI (reference sequence).

The V call is TRBV24-1, the J call TRBJ2-7; 10 bases are a match to TRBD2. The CDR3 loop spans 15 amino acids. Germline lookup yields CDR1 KGHDR and CDR2 SFDVKD. With V trimmed by 7 bases and J by 7 bases, 12 bases remained unmatched. CDR3 coding DNA: TGTGCCACCAGGGGGGCTAGCGGGAGCGGGAGTGAGCAGTACTTC. This encodes CATRGASGSGSEQYF.

The CDR3 loop is CASSSEGNYGYTF. CDR3 DNA sequence: TGTGCCAGCAGCTCGGAGGGAAACTATGGCTACACCTTC. V and J are TRBV5-4 and TRBJ1-2; unclear D gene. The CDR3 sequence is 13 residues long. The germline V and J ends were trimmed by 3 bases and 2 bases, with 8 bases remaining between them. Germline V gene sequence: CDR1 SGHNT, CDR2 YYREEE (reference sequence).

This chain links TRBV6-5 with TRBJ1-6, with 7 positions matching TRBD1. CDR1 and CDR2 (germline): MNHEY, SVGAGI. This CDR3 is 15 amino acids long. Trimming cost V 6 bases and J 11 bases; bases outside gene matches: 13. The CDR3 region is CASSLRGQRSPPLHF. In DNA, the CDR3 is TGTGCCAGCAGCCTACGGGGACAGAGAAGCCCACCCCTCCACTTT.

The chain recombines TRBV3-1 (or the pseudogene TRBV3-2) with TRBJ1-6, with TRBD1 as a possible D gene (5 bases). V was clipped by 3 bases and J by 9 bases, with 9 bases between them. Germline values: CDR1 LGHDT, CDR2 YNNKEL (reference sequence). The CDR3 extends over 13 amino acids. The CDR3 spells CASSHGGGSPLHF. CDR3 nucleotides: TGTGCCAGCAGCCATGGGGGGGGTTCACCCCTCCACTTT.

About this clone itself: Within the sample, other DNA sequences also encode this same CDR3. This rearrangement joins TRBV5-1 to TRBJ2-2, with TRBD2 identical over 7 bases. With V trimmed by 1 base and J by 2 bases, 5 bases remained unmatched. The CDR3 is 16 amino acids. Germline V lookup: CDR1 SGHRS, CDR2 YFSETQ. The DNA of the CDR3 is TGCGCCAGCAGCTTGACGAGCGGGACTAACACCGGGGAGCTGTTTTTT. It codes for CASSLTSGTNTGELFF.

The rearrangement uses TRBV6-2 or TRBV6-3 and TRBJ1-1, with 10 bases identical to TRBD1. This CDR3 contains 16 residues. The V gene end was trimmed by 4 bases and the J gene end by 6 bases; junction bases not matched to a gene: 11. In germline, CDR1 is MNHEY, CDR2 SVGEGT. Here the CDR3 reads CASSLFPTGGKSEAFF. The CDR3 bases are TGTGCCAGCAGTTTATTTCCGACAGGGGGCAAGTCTGAAGCTTTCTTT.

This clone turned up a few times. V and J are TRBV7-3 and TRBJ1-5; 12 bases agree with TRBD1. In germline, CDR1 is SGHTA, CDR2 FQGTGA. This CDR3 spans 16 amino acids. V lost 6 bases and J lost 5; bases outside the gene matches: 8. The CDR3 reads CASRDLGTGGYQPQHF. The CDR3 DNA is TGTGCCAGCAGAGATTTAGGGACAGGGGGCTATCAGCCCCAGCATTTT.

The V and J genes are TRBV6-6 and TRBJ1-5, with TRBD1 matching 7 bases. Germline loops: CDR1 MNHNY, CDR2 SVGAGI (reference sequence). This CDR3 has 16 amino acids. J gave up 8 bases and V 3 bases, and 13 bases lay outside the gene matches. CDR3 amino acids: CASSYLGQPDSKPQHF. CDR3 sequence (DNA): TGTGCCAGCAGTTATTTGGGACAGCCGGACTCAAAGCCCCAGCATTTT.

The chain employs TRBV12-3 or TRBV12-4 and TRBJ2-3; D is unclear. Trimming cost V 7 bases and J 0 bases, with 2 bases left between them. The CDR3 is made up of 11 amino acids. The CDR3 spells CASTSTDTQYF. CDR3 nucleotide sequence: TGTGCCAGCACTAGCACAGATACGCAGTATTTT.

The V and J genes are TRBV9 and TRBJ2-5; 8 bases line up with TRBD2. J was trimmed by 1 base and V by 0 bases; bases with no gene match: 5. The CDR3 length is 16 residues. Germline CDR1 is SGDLS and CDR2 is YYNGEE. This chain's CDR3 is CASSVAGGAGQETQYF. CDR3 coding DNA: TGTGCCAGCAGCGTAGCGGGGGGGGCAGGCCAAGAGACCCAGTACTTC.

The chain carries TRBV7-6 and TRBJ2-2, with a weak D call TRBD2 (6 bases). The CDR3 has 15 amino acids. Trimming removed 1 base from V and 4 bases from J, with 10 bases in between. CDR1 is SGHVS, CDR2 FNYEAQ, per germline. The CDR3 bases are TGTGCCAGCAGCTTAGGGGGACTGATCACCGGGGAGCTGTTTTTT. Amino acid sequence: CASSLGGLITGELFF.

The chain links TRBV5-4 to TRBJ1-6; D is undetermined. The V end lost 3 bases, the J end lost 7 bases, and 8 bases lay between the germline ends. The CDR3 extends over 13 amino acids. Germline V gene data show CDR1 as SGHNT and CDR2 as YYREEE (reference sequence). The DNA of the CDR3 is TGTGCCAGCAGCTCTACTGCAAATTCACCCCTCCACTTT. It specifies CASSSTANSPLHF.

This chain connects TRBV7-3 to TRBJ1-1, with TRBD1 matching over 8 bases. The V segment lost 6 bases and the J segment 4 bases; nucleotides outside the gene matches: 7. Per germline, CDR1 SGHTA and CDR2 FQGTGA. This CDR3 has 14 amino acids. The CDR3 DNA is TGTGCCAGCAGTCGGACAGGGTCGGTCACTGAAGCTTTCTTT. It codes for CASSRTGSVTEAFF.

The chain uses TRBV5-1 and TRBJ2-5, with D possibly matching TRBD1 (6 bases). Germline assignment: CDR1 SGHRS and CDR2 YFSETQ. This CDR3 is 15 amino acids long. V was cut by 3 bases and J by 0 bases, with 12 bases left in between. Here the CDR3 reads CASSSRGGYQETQYF. CDR3 bases: TGCGCCAGCAGCTCCCGAGGGGGTTACCAAGAGACCCAGTACTTC.

The chain links TRBV2 to TRBJ2-5; tentative D call: TRBD1 (5 bases). Between the trimmed V and J ends, which lost 2 bases and 5 bases, there was a span of 12 bases. The germline V gene has CDR1 SNHLY and CDR2 FYNNEI. The CDR3 has 14 residues. The DNA of the CDR3 is TGTGCCAGCAGTGAACAAGGGGTTTGGGAGACCCAGTACTTC. It translates to CASSEQGVWETQYF.